This TCR beta chain was identified in a study of T cells in Graves' hyperthyroidism and ophthalmopathy. Amplified regions were TCR beta CDR3 sequences from RNA transcripts. The HTBI primer set was used in a first-round RT-PCR of the TCR CDR3. TCRdb used MiXCR to reprocess the multiplex PCR reads, holding one entry per CDR3 protein. The sample yields about 550,000 distinct CDR3 sequences, around 21% seen once. Study results and caveats: Most expanded thyroid clonotypes above 0.001 also appeared in blood.

Trimming shortened V by 2 bases and J by 8 bases, and 16 bases separated the two germline ends. CDR3 length: 15 amino acids. Germline loops: CDR1 MGHRA, CDR2 YSYEKL. This clonotype was counted between two and nine times. Its antigen remains unidentified. Specimen: blood. The receptor was derived from a young man with Graves' hyperthyroidism. The rearrangement joins TRBV4-1 to TRBJ1-5; D remains ambiguous. CDR3 bases: TGCGCCAGCAGCCAATATCGCGGGTTTAGGGAGCCCCAGCATTTT. Encoded protein: CASSQYRGFREPQHF.